The 21 T cell receptor beta chains in this list originate from one sample, sequenced in a study of shared clonotypes between healthy human individuals. The repertoire was sequenced with immunoSEQ multiplex PCR; TCRdb's copy has only in-frame clones and lacks some. This sample has 90,000 to 150,000 clones, with roughly two thirds found just once. The sequenced sample was memory CD8+ T cells sorted from blood. Subset of the sample: CD45RO+ cells pooled with CCR7-negative TemRA cells. These receptors all stem from a woman in her 30s in good health.

The V call is TRBV19, the J call TRBJ2-7, with 7 bases fitting TRBD2. Germline V gene data show CDR1 as LNHDA and CDR2 as SQIVND (reference sequence). The V gene end was trimmed by 4 bases and the J gene end by 2 bases; junction bases not matched to a gene: 5. This CDR3 has 14 residues. The CDR3 region has the DNA TGTGCCAGTAGTAAAAGCGGGATAACCTACGAGCAGTACTTC. Translated, it gives CASSKSGITYEQYF. Full variable domain (missing parts from reference TRBV19 and TRBJ2-7): DGGITQSPKYLFRKEGQNVTLSCEQNLNHDAMYWYRQDPGQGLRLIYYSQIVNDFQKGDIAEGYSVSREKKESFPLTVTSAQKNPTAFYLCASSKSGITYEQYFGPGTRLTVT.

This clone was picked up many times. The chain uses TRBV28 and TRBJ2-7, with 9 bases lining up with TRBD2. The length of the CDR3 is 24 residues. J lost 0 bases, V lost 2 bases, and 29 bases had no gene match. CDR1 and CDR2 from the germline V gene are MDHEN and SYDVKM. CDR3 in DNA: TGTGCCAGCAGTTTAAATCTTCTCCGAAAAGCGGGGCTAGCGGGATCCAAATCCTCCTACGAGCAGTACTTC. Its translation: CASSLNLLRKAGLAGSKSSYEQYF.

This clone was picked up a small number of times. The V and J genes are TRBV28 and TRBJ2-7, with D maybe TRBD2 (6 bases). V lost 5 bases and J 6 bases, leaving 23 bases between the germline ends. The CDR3 covers 16 residues. Per germline, CDR1 MDHEN and CDR2 SYDVKM. CDR3 loop: CASSLRWWGTGGEQYF. In nucleotides, the CDR3 is TGTGCCAGCAGTCTAAGGTGGTGGGGGACTGGAGGCGAGCAGTACTTC.

CDR3 residues: CASSFPWREVADTQYF. Here the CDR3 DNA reads TGCGCCAGCAGCTTCCCCTGGCGGGAGGTCGCAGATACGCAGTATTTT. The chain has TRBV5-1 and TRBJ2-3; TRBD2 agrees at 8 bases. Germline-derived CDR1 and CDR2 are SGHRS and YFSETQ. The CDR3 contains 16 residues. V gave up 2 bases and J gave up 4 bases; unmatched junction bases: 9.

The CDR3 DNA sequence: TGTGCCAGCAGTTTAGAGGGTGGGAGCTATGGCTACACCTTC. This encodes CASSLEGGSYGYTF. This chain connects TRBV28 to TRBJ1-2, with D unclear. Trimming pared 2 bases from V and 4 bases from J, leaving 11 bases between. Germline V gene lookup returns CDR1 MDHEN and CDR2 SYDVKM. The CDR3 is made up of 14 amino acids.

The chain has TRBV2 and TRBJ2-3, with D uncertain. Trimming removed 8 bases from V and 6 bases from J, with 12 bases in between. The CDR3 contains 12 residues. Germline V gene data show CDR1 as SNHLY and CDR2 as FYNNEI. The CDR3 DNA is TGTGCCAGCCTAAGGGTTTCGGATACGCAGTATTTT. The encoded protein is CASLRVSDTQYF.

This clone was detected only once. This chain connects TRBV5-1 to TRBJ1-1; D gene uncertain. The CDR3 length is 17 residues. The germline gives CDR1 SGHRS, CDR2 YFSETQ. V gave up 1 base and J gave up 3 bases, with 19 bases separating them. CDR3 nucleotides: TGCGCCAGCAGCTTGTTTTGGTTTGAGACCCTGGACACTGAAGCTTTCTTT. This encodes CASSLFWFETLDTEAFF.

This chain links TRBV6-5 with TRBJ2-1; D may match TRBD1 or TRBD2 (6 bases each). This CDR3 contains 15 residues. Trimming stripped 7 bases from V and 7 bases from J, with 20 bases between. Germline V gene data show CDR1 as MNHEY and CDR2 as SVGAGI. DNA of the CDR3: TGTGCCAGCACCACAGGGACTCCTGGTACAAATGAGCAGTTCTTC. This translates into CASTTGTPGTNEQFF.

This clone was detected ten times or more. The V and J genes are TRBV5-6 and TRBJ1-1; D gene ambiguous. This CDR3 spans 13 amino acids. Germline lookup yields CDR1 SGHDT and CDR2 YYEEEE. V was cut by 5 bases and J by 0 bases, with 8 bases left in between. DNA of the CDR3: TGTGCCAGCAGGAGGGTCATGAACACTGAAGCTTTCTTT. Protein: CASRRVMNTEAFF.

This chain connects TRBV4-1 to TRBJ2-7; 8 bases line up with TRBD2. CDR1 and CDR2 from the germline V gene are MGHRA and YSYEKL. The CDR3 is 15 residues long. The V and J ends lost 4 bases and 7 bases, in that order; junction bases with no gene match: 12. The chain's CDR3 is CASSLLAGKTREQYF. In nucleotides, the CDR3 is TGCGCCAGCAGCCTCTTAGCGGGAAAGACGAGGGAGCAGTACTTC.

The chain uses TRBV19 and TRBJ1-6; D perhaps matches TRBD1 (6 bases). Trimming removed 5 bases from V and 10 bases from J, with 18 bases in between. The CDR3 totals 15 residues. Looked up from germline, CDR1 is LNHDA and CDR2 is SQIVND (reference sequence). The CDR3 reads CASSSTGSEGSPLHF. For the CDR3, the DNA is TGTGCCAGTAGTTCAACAGGGTCTGAAGGGTCACCCCTCCACTTT.

This chain links TRBV7-6 with TRBJ2-1; no clear D gene. The CDR3 sequence is 13 residues long. Trimming took 1 base from V and 7 from J, leaving 8 bases between them. The germline CDR1 and CDR2 sequences are SGHVS and FNYEAQ. CDR3 DNA: TGTGCCAGCAGCTTAGGGCTTGGGAATGAGCAGTTCTTC. Translating it yields CASSLGLGNEQFF.

This CDR3 is CASTELEGVDYSNQPQHF. The DNA for the CDR3 is TGTGCCAGCACGGAACTAGAAGGGGTGGATTATAGCAATCAGCCCCAGCATTTT. The chain carries TRBV2 and TRBJ1-5, with a possible D match to TRBD1 (5 bases). With 7 bases removed from V and 0 bases from J, the gap between germline ends came to 22 bases. This CDR3 has 18 amino acids. CDR1 is SNHLY, CDR2 FYNNEI, per germline.

The J gene is TRBJ2-5, the V gene TRBV7-6; D might be TRBD2 (6 bases). Germline CDR1 SGHVS, CDR2 FNYEAQ. This CDR3 comprises 14 residues. V was clipped by 5 bases and J by 1 base, with 11 bases between them. CDR3: CASSVLAAQETQYF. CDR3 nucleotide sequence: TGTGCCAGCAGCGTGTTAGCGGCCCAAGAGACCCAGTACTTC.

The chain has TRBV28 and TRBJ2-7; TRBD2 matches 10 bases. Germline CDR1 reads MDHEN; CDR2 reads SYDVKM. The CDR3 runs to 15 residues. V gave up 6 bases and J gave up 2 bases; unmatched junction bases: 7. The chain's CDR3 is CASRPTSGNPYEQYF. As DNA, the CDR3 is TGTGCCAGCAGACCTACTAGCGGGAACCCCTACGAGCAGTACTTC.

The V gene is TRBV15, the J gene TRBJ2-7, with TRBD1 as a possible D gene (5 bases). This CDR3 comprises 15 residues. Trimming took off 1 base at V and 3 bases at J, with 13 bases between the two ends. Germline lookup yields CDR1 LNHNV and CDR2 YYDKDF (reference sequence). The CDR3 DNA sequence: TGTGCCACCAGCAGAGTCGCAGGGTCGAGCTACGAGCAGTACTTC. Encoded protein: CATSRVAGSSYEQYF. The entire variable domain, with the rest obtained from reference TRBV15 and TRBJ2-7, is as follows: DAMVIQNPRYQVTQFGKPVTLSCSQTLNHNVMYWYQQKSSQAPKLLFHYYDKDFNNEADTPDNFQSRRPNTSFCFLDIRSPGLGDTAMYLCATSRVAGSSYEQYFGPGTRLTVT.

The rearrangement uses TRBV5-1 and TRBJ2-4; 8 positions agree with TRBD1. The CDR3 is made up of 13 amino acids. CDR1 and CDR2 (germline): SGHRS, YFSETQ. Losses at the gene ends were 5 bases for V and 7 bases for J; bases not matched to a gene: 5. The CDR3 DNA reads TGCGCCAGCAGGACAGGGGACAAGAACATTCAGTACTTC. This encodes CASRTGDKNIQYF.

This clone was observed at least ten times. The chain carries TRBV27 and TRBJ2-3; D unclear. V shed 3 bases and J shed 6 bases, with 10 bases lying between them. Looked up from germline, CDR1 is MNHEY and CDR2 is SMNVEV (reference sequence). This CDR3 comprises 13 residues. The CDR3 sequence: CASSLIGSDTQYF. The DNA of the CDR3 is TGTGCCAGCAGTTTGATTGGATCCGATACGCAGTATTTT.

This chain links TRBV12-5 with TRBJ2-1; 8 bases fit TRBD2. There are 13 residues in the CDR3. Germline trimming cut 7 bases from V and 7 bases from J; bases unmatched to any gene: 6. Germline values: CDR1 LGHNT, CDR2 FRNRAP. The CDR3 loop reads CASAGREENEQFF. CDR3 nucleotides: TGTGCTAGTGCCGGGAGGGAGGAAAATGAGCAGTTCTTC.

The chain links TRBV5-6 to TRBJ1-6, with 9 bases matching TRBD1. The CDR3 spans 18 residues. With 1 base clipped from V and 0 bases from J, the junction kept 5 bases outside the gene matches. Per germline, CDR1 SGHDT and CDR2 YYEEEE. CDR3 in DNA: TGTGCCAGCAGCTTGATGGTGACAGGGGGCTCCTATAATTCACCCCTCCACTTT. It encodes CASSLMVTGGSYNSPLHF.

The chain uses TRBV19 and TRBJ2-2, with D perhaps TRBD1 or TRBD2 (6 bases each). Germline V gives CDR1 LNHDA, CDR2 SQIVND (reference sequence). V was pared by 7 bases and J by 3 bases, with 12 bases between. This CDR3 is built from 14 residues. This chain's CDR3 is CASKSEGDTGELFF. Here the CDR3 DNA reads TGTGCCAGTAAATCGGAGGGGGACACCGGGGAGCTGTTTTTT.